A single TCR beta chain is shown here with its context. The sample originates from a study of T cell changes during pregnancy in multiple sclerosis. The table came from immunoSEQ multiplex PCR; TCRdb's copy has only in-frame clones and leaves some out. The sample yields 60,000 to 85,000 clones, about 94% seen once. Material: peripheral blood, obtained in the third trimester of pregnancy. This receptor was identified in a female donor with multiple sclerosis, enrolled in a pregnancy study.

The CDR3 loop reads CSVRTSGGLGIQYF. DNA of the CDR3: TGCAGCGTCCGGACTAGCGGGGGATTGGGCATTCAGTACTTC. The V and J genes are TRBV29-1 and TRBJ2-4, with 13 nucleotides matching TRBD2. The CDR3 loop spans 14 amino acids. Germline CDR1 is SQVTM and CDR2 is ANQGSEA. The junction had 8 bases not matched to a gene; V was cut back by 6 bases and J by 9 bases.